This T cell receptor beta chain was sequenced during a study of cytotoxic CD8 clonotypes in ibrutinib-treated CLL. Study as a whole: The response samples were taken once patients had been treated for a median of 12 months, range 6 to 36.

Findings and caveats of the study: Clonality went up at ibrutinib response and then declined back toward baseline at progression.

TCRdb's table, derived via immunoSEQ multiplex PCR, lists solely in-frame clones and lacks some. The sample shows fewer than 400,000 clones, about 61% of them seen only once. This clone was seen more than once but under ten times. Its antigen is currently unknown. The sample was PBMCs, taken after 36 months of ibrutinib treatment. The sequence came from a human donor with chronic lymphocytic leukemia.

CDR3 region: CASSYSKGFRGEKLFF. The CDR3 DNA follows: TGTGCCAGCAGTTACTCGAAGGGCTTCCGAGGTGAAAAACTGTTTTTT. The chain employs TRBV6-5 and TRBJ1-4; no definite D call. V was pared by 0 bases and J by 7 bases, with 15 bases between. The CDR3 has 16 residues. CDR1 is MNHEY, CDR2 SVGAGI, per germline.